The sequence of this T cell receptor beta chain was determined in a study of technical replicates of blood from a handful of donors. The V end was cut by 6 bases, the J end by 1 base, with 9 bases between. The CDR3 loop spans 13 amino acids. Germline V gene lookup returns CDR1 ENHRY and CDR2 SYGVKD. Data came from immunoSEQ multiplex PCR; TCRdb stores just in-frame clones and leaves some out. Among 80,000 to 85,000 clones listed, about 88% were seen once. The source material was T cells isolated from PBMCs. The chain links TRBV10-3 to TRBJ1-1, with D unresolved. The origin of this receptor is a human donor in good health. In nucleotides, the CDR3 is TGTGCCATCAGCCAGACTGGGAACACTGAAGCTTTCTTT. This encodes CAISQTGNTEAFF.